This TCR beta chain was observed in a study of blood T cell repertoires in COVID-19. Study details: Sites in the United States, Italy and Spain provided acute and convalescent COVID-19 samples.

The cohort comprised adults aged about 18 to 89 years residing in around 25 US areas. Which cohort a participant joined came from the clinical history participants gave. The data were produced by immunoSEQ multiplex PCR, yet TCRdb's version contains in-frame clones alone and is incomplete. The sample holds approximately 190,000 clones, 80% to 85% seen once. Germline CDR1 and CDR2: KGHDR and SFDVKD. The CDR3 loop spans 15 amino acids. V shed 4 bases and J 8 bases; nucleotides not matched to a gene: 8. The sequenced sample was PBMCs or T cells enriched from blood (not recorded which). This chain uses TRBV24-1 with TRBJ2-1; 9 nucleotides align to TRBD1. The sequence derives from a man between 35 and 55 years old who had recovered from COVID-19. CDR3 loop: CATSERGQGKHEQFF. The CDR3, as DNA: TGTGCCACCAGTGAACGTGGACAGGGGAAGCATGAGCAGTTCTTC.